Following are 7 T cell receptor beta chains from one sample sequenced in a study of cytomegalovirus exposure and HLA in healthy donors. The PCR employed 60 Vbeta primers together with 13 Jbeta primers. Profiled with immunoSEQ multiplex PCR; TCRdb holds only in-frame clones, not every one. Of about 190,000 clones in the sample, 70% to 80% were seen once. The sequenced sample was PBMCs. The receptors stem from a woman aged 25 to 39 in good health and CMV-seropositive.

The rearrangement joins TRBV5-1 to TRBJ2-1; 10 bases align to TRBD2. Losses at the gene ends were 6 bases for V and 5 bases for J; bases not matched to a gene: 8. The germline CDR1 and CDR2 sequences are SGHRS and YFSETQ. The CDR3 is 15 residues long. CDR3 residues: CASTPSGRLNNEQFF. Written as DNA, the CDR3 is TGCGCCAGCACCCCTAGCGGGAGACTCAACAATGAGCAGTTCTTC. Full variable domain (remainder filled in from reference TRBV5-1 and TRBJ2-1): KAGVTQTPRYLIKTRGQQVTLSCSPISGHRSVSWYQQTPGQGLQFLFEYFSETQRNKGNFPGRFSGRQFSNSRSEMNVSTLELGDSALYLCASTPSGRLNNEQFFGPGTRLTVL.

The V gene is TRBV6-1, the J gene TRBJ1-1; D is unclear. The CDR3 is 12 residues long. The V and J ends lost 4 bases and 3 bases respectively, with 6 bases between them. Germline values: CDR1 MNHNS, CDR2 SASEGT. CDR3: CASSVPDTEAFF. DNA of the CDR3: TGTGCCAGCAGTGTGCCGGACACTGAAGCTTTCTTT.

This chain connects TRBV5-1 to TRBJ2-2; TRBD2 aligns across 8 bases. V was clipped by 2 bases and J by 1 base; unmatched bases: 1. The CDR3 length is 15 residues. CDR1 is SGHRS and CDR2 is YFSETQ in the germline V gene. The CDR3 nucleotides are TGCGCCAGCAGCTTTGCGGGGGGGAACACCGGGGAGCTGTTTTTT. It yields the protein CASSFAGGNTGELFF. Full variable domain (outside the CDR3, taken from reference TRBV5-1 and TRBJ2-2): KAGVTQTPRYLIKTRGQQVTLSCSPISGHRSVSWYQQTPGQGLQFLFEYFSETQRNKGNFPGRFSGRQFSNSRSEMNVSTLELGDSALYLCASSFAGGNTGELFFGEGSRLTVL.

This clone has a handful of counts. V usage is TRBV11-2 and J usage is TRBJ2-7; the match to TRBD1 covers 8 bases. Germline V gives CDR1 SGHAT, CDR2 FQNNGV. Losses at the gene ends were 6 bases for V and 2 bases for J; bases not matched to a gene: 9. This CDR3 contains 15 residues. DNA for the CDR3: TGTGCCAGCAGGTCAATTCGGGACAGGACCTACGAGCAGTACTTC. This gives the protein CASRSIRDRTYEQYF.

This sequence joins TRBV18 and TRBJ2-5; TRBD1 matches 8 bases. The germline V gene encodes CDR1 KGHSH and CDR2 LQKENI. The CDR3 consists of 18 residues. The ends lost 3 bases at V and 0 bases at J; junction bases unmatched: 12. The CDR3 nucleotides read TGTGCCAGCTCACCCGGAGCAGGGGGCCAGGGATACCAAGAGACCCAGTACTTC. This encodes CASSPGAGGQGYQETQYF.

This chain links TRBV5-6 with TRBJ2-2; possible D gene TRBD1, 6 bases. The V gene lost 1 base and the J gene lost 1 base, with 8 bases spanning the gap. Germline loops: CDR1 SGHDT, CDR2 YYEEEE. The CDR3 is 15 amino acids. The CDR3 protein is CASSLPGQNTGELFF. The CDR3 region has the DNA TGTGCCAGCAGCTTGCCGGGACAGAACACCGGGGAGCTGTTTTTT.

The genes are TRBV19 and TRBJ1-1, with 7 positions matching TRBD1. V lost 4 bases and J lost 2; bases outside the gene matches: 7. The CDR3 has 15 amino acids. Germline V CDR1 and CDR2: LNHDA, SQIVND (reference sequence). DNA for the CDR3: TGTGCCAGTAGTACCACGACAGGGTTTAACACTGAAGCTTTCTTT. Translation: CASSTTTGFNTEAFF.